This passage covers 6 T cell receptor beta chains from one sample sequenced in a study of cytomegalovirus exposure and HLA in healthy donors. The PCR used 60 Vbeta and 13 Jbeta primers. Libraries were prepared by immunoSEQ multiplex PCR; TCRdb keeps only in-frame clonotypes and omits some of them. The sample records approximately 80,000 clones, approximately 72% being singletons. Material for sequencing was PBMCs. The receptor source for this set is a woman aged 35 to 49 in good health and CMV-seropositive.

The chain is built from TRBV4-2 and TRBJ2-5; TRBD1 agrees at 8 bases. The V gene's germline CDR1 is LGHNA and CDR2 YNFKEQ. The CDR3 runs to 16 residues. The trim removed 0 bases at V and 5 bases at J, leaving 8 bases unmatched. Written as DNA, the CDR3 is TGTGCCAGCAGCCAAGATCATGCAGGGGGCGGGGAGACCCAGTACTTC. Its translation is CASSQDHAGGGETQYF.

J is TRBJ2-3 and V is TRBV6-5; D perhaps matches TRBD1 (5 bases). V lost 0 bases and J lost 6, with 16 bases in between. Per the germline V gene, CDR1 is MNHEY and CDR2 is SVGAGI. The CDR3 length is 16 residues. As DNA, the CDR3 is TGTGCCAGCAGTTACTCTCAGGGAAGGGGTGGGGATACGCAGTATTTT. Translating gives CASSYSQGRGGDTQYF.

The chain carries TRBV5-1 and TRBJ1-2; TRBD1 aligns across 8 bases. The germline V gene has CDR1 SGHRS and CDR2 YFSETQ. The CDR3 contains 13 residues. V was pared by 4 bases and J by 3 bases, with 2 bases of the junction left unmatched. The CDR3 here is CASSVDRDYGYTF. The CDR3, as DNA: TGCGCCAGCAGCGTGGACAGGGACTATGGCTACACCTTC.

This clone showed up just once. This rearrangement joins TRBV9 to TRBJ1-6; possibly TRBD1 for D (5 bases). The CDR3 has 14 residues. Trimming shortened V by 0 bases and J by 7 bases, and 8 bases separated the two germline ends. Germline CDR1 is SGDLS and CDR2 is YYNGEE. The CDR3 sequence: CASSVGGENSPLHF. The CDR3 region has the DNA TGTGCCAGCAGCGTAGGGGGGGAGAATTCACCCCTCCACTTT.

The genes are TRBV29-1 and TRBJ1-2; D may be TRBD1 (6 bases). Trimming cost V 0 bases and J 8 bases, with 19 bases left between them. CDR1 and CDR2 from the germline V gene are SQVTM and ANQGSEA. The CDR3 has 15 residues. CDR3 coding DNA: TGCAGCGTTGAAGAGCGCATGCAGGGGCCAGCCGGCTACACCTTC. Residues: CSVEERMQGPAGYTF.

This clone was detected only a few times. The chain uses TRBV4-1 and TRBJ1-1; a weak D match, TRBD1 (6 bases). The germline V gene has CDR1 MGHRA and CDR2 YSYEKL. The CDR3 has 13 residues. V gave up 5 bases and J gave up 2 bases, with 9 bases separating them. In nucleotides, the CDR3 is TGCGCCAGCAGCTACAGGGATAACACTGAAGCTTTCTTT. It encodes CASSYRDNTEAFF.